The 22 T cell receptor beta chains given below trace back to one sample, sequenced in a study of beta chain features in type 1 diabetes. Expressed TCRB transcripts were sequenced, since all the RNA that had been isolated was reverse transcribed. The protocol was immunoSEQ multiplex PCR, while the TCRdb copy is restricted to in-frame clones and leaves out a portion. The sample lists some 350,000 clones, approximately 13% seen once, with about 0.016% in the top ten. Whole-study results and caveats: Patients with Type 1 diabetes showed moderately but significantly shorter TCRB CDR3s in all four CD4+ subsets.

Their antigens remain unidentified. The source material was naive CD4+ T cells from blood. All receptors derive from a woman in her late teens or twenties with type 1 diabetes.

The chain carries TRBV15 and TRBJ2-7; a weak D match, TRBD2 (5 bases). Germline CDR1 LNHNV, CDR2 YYDKDF (reference sequence). The CDR3 spans 12 residues. V dropped 4 bases and J dropped 7 bases, with 11 bases sitting between them. The CDR3 nucleotides are TGTGCCACCAGCAAACATTCGGGGGAGCAGTACGTC. This sequence encodes CATSKHSGEQYV.

The CDR3 nucleotides read TGTGCCAGCAGCGCAAGGACTAGCGGGTACACCGGGGAGCTGTTTTTT. Its protein is CASSARTSGYTGELFF. The genes are TRBV9 and TRBJ2-2; 11 bases agree with TRBD2. The CDR3 contains 16 residues. In germline, CDR1 is SGDLS, CDR2 YYNGEE. Trimming took 3 bases from V and 3 from J; bases not matched to a gene: 4.

The rearrangement links TRBV29-1 to TRBJ1-4; 7 nucleotides match TRBD1. Germline lookup yields CDR1 SQVTM and CDR2 ANQGSEA. Trimming took 6 bases from V and 8 from J; bases not matched to a gene: 12. This CDR3 is 14 amino acids long. For the CDR3, the DNA is TGCAGCGTCGGGGTAGGGACAGCTCAGGAAAAACTGTTTTTT. This sequence encodes CSVGVGTAQEKLFF.

CDR3 nucleotides: TGTGCCAGCAGCTTCGCCGAGCTAGCGGGAAAAGAGACCCAGTACTTC. The encoded protein is CASSFAELAGKETQYF. This sequence joins TRBV7-2 and TRBJ2-5; 9 positions agree with TRBD2. This CDR3 has 16 amino acids. The V gene end was trimmed by 3 bases and the J gene end by 3 bases; junction bases not matched to a gene: 8. Germline loops: CDR1 SGHTA, CDR2 FQGNSA. The full variable domain, with the rest looked up from reference TRBV7-2 and TRBJ2-5, is GAGVSQSPSNKVTEKGKDVELRCDPISGHTALYWYRQSLGQGLEFLIYFQGNSAPDKSGLPSDRFSAERTGGSVSTLTIQRTQQEDSAVYLCASSFAELAGKETQYFGPGTRLLVL.

J is TRBJ2-7 and V is TRBV7-9; D tentatively fits TRBD1 or TRBD2 (5 bases each). Deletions cut 3 bases from V and 5 bases from J, with 11 bases between. CDR1 and CDR2 (germline): SEHNR, FQNEAQ (reference sequence). This CDR3 is built from 13 residues. The CDR3 region is CASSFGGGHEQYV. The CDR3, as DNA: TGTGCCAGCAGCTTCGGTGGGGGACACGAGCAGTACGTC.

V usage is TRBV30 and J usage is TRBJ2-1; TRBD1 matches at 12 bases. The junction had 7 bases not matched to a gene; V was cut back by 5 bases and J by 14 bases. Germline V CDR1 and CDR2: GTSNPN, SVGIG (reference sequence). The CDR3 spans 12 residues. DNA for the CDR3: TGTGCCTGGGGGGACAGGGGGCTCGGGGAGTTCTTC. Its translation: CAWGDRGLGEFF.

The chain employs TRBV9 and TRBJ1-2; 7 bases align to TRBD1. Germline assignment: CDR1 SGDLS and CDR2 YYNGEE. The trim removed 4 bases at V and 8 bases at J, leaving 11 bases unmatched. This CDR3 is built from 14 residues. The CDR3 here is CASSPRETGVGYTF. In DNA, the CDR3 is TGTGCCAGCAGCCCACGGGAAACAGGGGTCGGCTACACCTTC.

This clone was detected a few times. The chain uses TRBV18 and TRBJ2-1; TRBD2 matches 10 bases. The CDR3 is 15 amino acids. With V trimmed by 3 bases and J by 8 bases, 7 bases remained unmatched. In germline, CDR1 is KGHSH, CDR2 LQKENI. CDR3 in amino acids: CASSPRGLAGDEQFF. The CDR3 DNA follows: TGTGCCAGCTCACCGCGGGGGCTAGCGGGAGATGAGCAGTTCTTC.

This clone came up a few times. The chain uses TRBV2 and TRBJ2-1, with 8 positions matching TRBD1. The length of the CDR3 is 15 residues. V shed 6 bases, J shed 4 bases, and the junction held 8 bases outside the gene matches. CDR1 is SNHLY, CDR2 FYNNEI, per germline. The CDR3 spells CASRAGQGYYNEQFF. The CDR3 DNA follows: TGTGCCAGCAGAGCCGGACAGGGATATTACAATGAGCAGTTCTTC.

The chain links TRBV18 to TRBJ2-7; D is possibly TRBD1 (6 bases). CDR1 and CDR2 (germline): KGHSH, LQKENI. V was pared by 4 bases and J by 2 bases, with 12 bases between. The CDR3 is 14 residues long. CDR3 sequence reads: CASSQGRGAYEQYV. In DNA, the CDR3 is TGTGCCAGCTCACAGGGCAGGGGAGCCTACGAGCAGTACGTC.

This clone has just a few counts. The chain employs TRBV7-9 and TRBJ2-1, with 12 positions matching TRBD2. Germline values: CDR1 SEHNR, CDR2 FQNEAQ (reference sequence). The CDR3 covers 15 residues. V gave up 2 bases and J gave up 9 bases; unmatched junction bases: 5. As DNA, the CDR3 is TGTGCCAGCAGCTTACTAGCGGGAGGGAGGATTGAGCAGTTCTTC. Encoded protein: CASSLLAGGRIEQFF. Full variable domain (outside the CDR3, taken from reference TRBV7-9 and TRBJ2-1): DTGVSQNPRHKITKRGQNVTFRCDPISEHNRLYWYRQTLGQGPEFLTYFQNEAQLEKSRLLSDRFSAERPKGSFSTLEIQRTEQGDSAMYLCASSLLAGGRIEQFFGPGTRLTVL.

With respect to this clone: Other DNA variants within this sample encode the same CDR3. V is TRBV5-1 and J is TRBJ1-1; D ambiguous. V was cut by 0 bases and J by 1 base, with 7 bases left in between. Germline V gene data show CDR1 as SGHRS and CDR2 as YFSETQ. The CDR3 totals 14 residues. The CDR3 reads CASSLDGGNTEAFF. CDR3 nucleotides: TGCGCCAGCAGCTTGGATGGAGGGAACACTGAAGCTTTCTTT. The full variable domain, with the rest looked up from reference TRBV5-1 and TRBJ1-1, is KAGVTQTPRYLIKTRGQQVTLSCSPISGHRSVSWYQQTPGQGLQFLFEYFSETQRNKGNFPGRFSGRQFSNSRSEMNVSTLELGDSALYLCASSLDGGNTEAFFGQGTRLTVV.

This clone came up a few times. The junction shows a germline mismatch at one end, possibly a read error. This chain connects TRBV29-1 to TRBJ1-2; TRBD1 aligns across 7 bases. Germline CDR1 is SQVTM and CDR2 is ANQGSEA. The length of the CDR3 is 14 residues. The CDR3 DNA follows: TGCAGCGTTGAACCGACAGGGACTCACTACGGCTACACCTTC. This gives the protein CSVEPTGTHYGYTF.

This clone appeared a few times. This rearrangement joins TRBV30 to TRBJ2-2; D remains unclear. V was cut by 5 bases and J by 5 bases, with 6 bases left in between. The CDR3 spans 11 residues. The germline gives CDR1 GTSNPN, CDR2 SVGIG (reference sequence). The CDR3 bases are TGTGCCTGGGTCGAGACCGGGGAGCTGTTTTTT. Translation: CAWVETGELFF.

V and J are TRBV30 and TRBJ1-2; perhaps TRBD1 as D (6 bases). Germline values: CDR1 GTSNPN, CDR2 SVGIG (reference sequence). V lost 1 base to trimming and J lost 5 bases, with 8 bases between them. The CDR3 loop spans 12 amino acids. CDR3 loop: CAWSDQGYGYTF. CDR3 in DNA: TGTGCCTGGAGTGACCAGGGGTATGGCTACACCTTC.

This clone was seen more than once but under ten times. V usage is TRBV18 and J usage is TRBJ1-2; 9 bases are a match to TRBD1. The CDR3 extends over 17 amino acids. The V gene's germline CDR1 is KGHSH and CDR2 LQKENI. V shed 2 bases, J shed 4 bases, and the junction held 11 bases outside the gene matches. The CDR3 DNA sequence: TGTGCCAGCTCACCAGGGGTCCCGGGACAGGGACCCTATGGCTACACCTTC. Amino acid sequence: CASSPGVPGQGPYGYTF.

The chain joins TRBV4-3 to TRBJ2-6, with D tentatively TRBD1 (6 bases). This CDR3 contains 17 residues. Trimming took off 3 bases at V and 0 bases at J, with 12 bases between the two ends. CDR1 and CDR2 (germline): LGHNA, YSLEER. CDR3 in DNA: TGCGCCAGCAGCCACAAGACGGACAGCTCTGGGGCCAACGTCCTGACTTTC. Protein sequence: CASSHKTDSSGANVLTF.

CDR3 nucleotides: TGTGCCAGTAGGACTATGGGGACAGGGGGGGAGCTGTTTTTT. Encoded protein: CASRTMGTGGELFF. The genes are TRBV19 and TRBJ2-2; 9 bases fit TRBD1. CDR1 LNHDA and CDR2 SQIVND come from the germline V gene (reference sequence). The CDR3 is made up of 14 amino acids. V dropped 6 bases and J dropped 8; count of bases not matched to a gene: 7.

This clone came up a few times. The gene calls are TRBV5-1 and TRBJ2-1, with D perhaps TRBD2 (6 bases). The CDR3 totals 19 residues. Trimming removed 2 bases from V and 0 bases from J, with 21 bases in between. Germline lookup yields CDR1 SGHRS and CDR2 YFSETQ. The CDR3 loop reads CASSFGSGSKVSSYNEQFF. DNA of the CDR3: TGCGCCAGCAGCTTTGGTAGCGGTAGTAAAGTAAGCTCCTACAATGAGCAGTTCTTC.

This clone was counted a few times. The rearrangement uses TRBV28 and TRBJ2-7, with 9 bases identical to TRBD2. The CDR3 covers 14 residues. Germline trimming cut 2 bases from V and 3 bases from J; bases unmatched to any gene: 2. CDR1 and CDR2 from the germline V gene are MDHEN and SYDVKM. In DNA form, the CDR3 reads TGTGCCAGCAGTTTAGGGACTAGCTACTACGAGCAGTACGTC. The encoded protein is CASSLGTSYYEQYV.

This clone was observed once. The chain couples TRBV11-3 to TRBJ2-1; 7 nucleotides agree with TRBD1. V was clipped by 8 bases and J by 7 bases; unmatched bases: 8. CDR3 size: 13 residues. Germline V gene data show CDR1 as SGHNT and CDR2 as YENEEA. The DNA for the CDR3 is TGTGCCAGCGAAGGGGGCGGTGCTAATGAGCAGTTCTTC. The encoded protein is CASEGGGANEQFF.

The V gene is TRBV30, the J gene TRBJ2-1, with D possibly matching TRBD2 (5 bases). The V gene's germline CDR1 is GTSNPN and CDR2 SVGIG (reference sequence). Trimming removed 0 bases at V and 5 bases at J, with 23 bases between. This CDR3 contains 18 residues. The CDR3 protein is CAWSVIRRTVPGNNEQFF. The CDR3 DNA is TGTGCCTGGAGTGTAATTAGGAGGACCGTCCCGGGAAACAATGAGCAGTTCTTC.